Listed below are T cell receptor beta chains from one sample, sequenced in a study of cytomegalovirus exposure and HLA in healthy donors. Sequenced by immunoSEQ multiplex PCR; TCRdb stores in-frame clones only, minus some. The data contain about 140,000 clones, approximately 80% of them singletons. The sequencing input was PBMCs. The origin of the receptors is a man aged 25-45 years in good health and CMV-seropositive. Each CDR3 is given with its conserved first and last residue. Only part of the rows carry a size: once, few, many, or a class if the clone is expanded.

CDR3aa: CAGLWTANYGYTF
v_gene: TRBV2
j_gene: TRBJ1-2
abundance: NA

CDR3aa: CASSQGGDTDTQYF
v_gene: TRBV9
j_gene: TRBJ2-3
abundance: NA

CDR3aa: CASSFGTVNGYTF
v_gene: TRBV7-8
j_gene: TRBJ1-2
abundance: NA

CDR3aa: CASSGTGSTDTQYF
v_gene: TRBV25-1
j_gene: TRBJ2-3
abundance: once

CDR3aa: CASSQPGQGTNYGYTF
v_gene: TRBV4-2
j_gene: TRBJ1-2
abundance: NA

CDR3aa: CASRRTDQGGGYTF
v_gene: TRBV5-4
j_gene: TRBJ1-2
abundance: NA

CDR3aa: CASSPLMTGSNGYTF
v_gene: TRBV18
j_gene: TRBJ1-2
abundance: once

CDR3aa: CASSLSGGWRGYTF
v_gene: TRBV5-1
j_gene: TRBJ1-2
abundance: NA

CDR3aa: CASSVVAGVEETQYF
v_gene: TRBV9
j_gene: TRBJ2-5
abundance: NA

CDR3aa: CASSPLAGDNEQYF
v_gene: TRBV18
j_gene: TRBJ2-7
abundance: NA

CDR3aa: CASSSGGGVTQYF
v_gene: TRBV5-4
j_gene: TRBJ2-5
abundance: NA

CDR3aa: CATTGTGAHQETQYF
v_gene: TRBV10-3
j_gene: TRBJ2-5
abundance: once

CDR3aa: CASKQGTEAFF
v_gene: TRBV6-5
j_gene: TRBJ1-1
abundance: once

CDR3aa: CASSEESMGRANVLTF
v_gene: TRBV2
j_gene: TRBJ2-6
abundance: NA

CDR3aa: CASSPHAPRDMNTEAFF
v_gene: TRBV9
j_gene: TRBJ1-1
abundance: NA

CDR3aa: CASSLAGTGNYEQYF
v_gene: TRBV11-2
j_gene: TRBJ2-7
abundance: NA

CDR3aa: CASSSVTGSNTEAFF
v_gene: TRBV6-5
j_gene: TRBJ1-1
abundance: few

CDR3aa: CATSRERRTGADTQYF
v_gene: TRBV15
j_gene: TRBJ2-3
abundance: NA

CDR3aa: CASSSRSDTEAFF
v_gene: TRBV5-1
j_gene: TRBJ1-1
abundance: NA

CDR3aa: CSVIRDTGYTF
v_gene: TRBV29-1
j_gene: TRBJ1-2
abundance: NA

CDR3aa: CASSFPSGGAYVDEQFF
v_gene: TRBV7-8
j_gene: TRBJ2-1
abundance: NA

CDR3aa: CASRRGQDTDTQYF
v_gene: TRBV5-4
j_gene: TRBJ2-3
abundance: NA

CDR3aa: CASSVGLRVQETQYF
v_gene: TRBV2
j_gene: TRBJ2-5
abundance: NA

CDR3aa: CASGGQRNEQFF
v_gene: TRBV10-1
j_gene: TRBJ2-1
abundance: many

CDR3aa: CASSSYDRNYGYTF
v_gene: TRBV5-5
j_gene: TRBJ1-2
abundance: NA

CDR3aa: CASGLTFNYGYTF
v_gene: TRBV12-5
j_gene: TRBJ1-2
abundance: NA

CDR3aa: CASSPLGQGLDTDTQYF
v_gene: TRBV4-3
j_gene: TRBJ2-3
abundance: few

CDR3aa: CASSLGGARGFEQYF
v_gene: TRBV28
j_gene: TRBJ2-7
abundance: NA

CDR3aa: CASSAGQTTDTQYF
v_gene: TRBV5-4
j_gene: TRBJ2-3
abundance: NA

CDR3aa: CASSYTGAPYGYTF
v_gene: TRBV6-5
j_gene: TRBJ1-2
abundance: NA

CDR3aa: CASSQDLRARGSGYTF
v_gene: TRBV14
j_gene: TRBJ1-2
abundance: NA

CDR3aa: CAWSLQGAGTEAFF
v_gene: TRBV30
j_gene: TRBJ1-1
abundance: NA

CDR3aa: CASSSGQYWPQYF
v_gene: TRBV5-6
j_gene: TRBJ2-5
abundance: NA

CDR3aa: CATRTATNEKLFF
v_gene: TRBV10-3
j_gene: TRBJ1-4
abundance: NA

CDR3aa: CATSREREGHGYTF
v_gene: TRBV15
j_gene: TRBJ1-2
abundance: NA